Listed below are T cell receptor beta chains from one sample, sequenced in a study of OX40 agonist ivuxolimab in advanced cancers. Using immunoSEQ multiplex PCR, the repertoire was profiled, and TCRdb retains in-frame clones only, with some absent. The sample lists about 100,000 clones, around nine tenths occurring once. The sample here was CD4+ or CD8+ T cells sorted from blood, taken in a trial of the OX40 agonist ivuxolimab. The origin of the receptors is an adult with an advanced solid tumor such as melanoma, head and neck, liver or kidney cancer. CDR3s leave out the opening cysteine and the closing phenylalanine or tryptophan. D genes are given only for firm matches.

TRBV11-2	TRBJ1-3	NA	ASSLGAGNTIY
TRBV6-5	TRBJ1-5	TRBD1	ASRPTGGSQPQH
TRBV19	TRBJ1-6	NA	ASRGSYNSPLH
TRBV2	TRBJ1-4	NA	ASRPHVEKLF
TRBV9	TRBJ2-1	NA	ASSVVGQNNEQF
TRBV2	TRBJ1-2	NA	ASKGPFRYT
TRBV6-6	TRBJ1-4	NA	ASSSSGMAEKLF
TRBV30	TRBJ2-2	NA	AWSVSTGPRGDGELF
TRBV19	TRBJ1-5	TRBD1	ASTDRAPDRDQPQH
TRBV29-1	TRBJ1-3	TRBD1	SARQGLNTIY
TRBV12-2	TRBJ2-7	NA	ASRLLWGQGLLRSYEQY
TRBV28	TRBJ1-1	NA	ASSGGHLNTEAF
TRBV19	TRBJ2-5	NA	ASSPGVPGRRTQY
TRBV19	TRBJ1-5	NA	ASKEGDWYQPQH
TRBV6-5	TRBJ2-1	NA	ASSYGTSWGYNEQF
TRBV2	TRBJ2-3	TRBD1	ASSVGGINTDTQY
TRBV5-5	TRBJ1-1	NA	ASSAGTQNTEAF
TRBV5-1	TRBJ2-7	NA	ASSLGVRQLSSYEQY
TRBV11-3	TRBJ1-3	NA	ASSASTGGNTIY
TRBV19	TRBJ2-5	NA	ASSTPSGAQY